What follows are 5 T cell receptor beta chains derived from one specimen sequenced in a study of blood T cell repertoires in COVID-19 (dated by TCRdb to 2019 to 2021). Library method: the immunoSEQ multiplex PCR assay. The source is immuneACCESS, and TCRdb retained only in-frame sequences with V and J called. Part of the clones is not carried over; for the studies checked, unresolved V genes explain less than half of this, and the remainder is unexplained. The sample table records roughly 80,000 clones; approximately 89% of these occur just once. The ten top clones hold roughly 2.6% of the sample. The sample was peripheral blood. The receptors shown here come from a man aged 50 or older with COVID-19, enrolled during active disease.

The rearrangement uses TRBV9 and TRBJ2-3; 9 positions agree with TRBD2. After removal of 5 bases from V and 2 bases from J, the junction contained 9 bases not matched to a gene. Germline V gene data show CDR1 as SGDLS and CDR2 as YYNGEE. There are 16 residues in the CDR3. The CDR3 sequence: CASSVIAGVSTDTQYF. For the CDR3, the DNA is TGTGCCAGCAGTGTAATAGCGGGAGTTTCCACAGATACGCAGTATTTT.

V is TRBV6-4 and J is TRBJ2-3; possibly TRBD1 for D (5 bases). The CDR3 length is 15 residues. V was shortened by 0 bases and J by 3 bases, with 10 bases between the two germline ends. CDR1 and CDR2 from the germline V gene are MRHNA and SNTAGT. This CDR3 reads CASSDSLRETDTQYF. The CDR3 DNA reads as TGTGCCAGCAGTGACTCGCTCAGGGAAACAGATACGCAGTATTTT.

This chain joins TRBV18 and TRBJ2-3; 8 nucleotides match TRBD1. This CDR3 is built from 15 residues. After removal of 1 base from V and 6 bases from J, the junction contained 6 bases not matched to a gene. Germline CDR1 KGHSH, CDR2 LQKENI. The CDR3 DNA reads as TGTGCCAGCTCACCACGGGGCAGGGGGCATGATACGCAGTATTTT. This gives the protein CASSPRGRGHDTQYF.

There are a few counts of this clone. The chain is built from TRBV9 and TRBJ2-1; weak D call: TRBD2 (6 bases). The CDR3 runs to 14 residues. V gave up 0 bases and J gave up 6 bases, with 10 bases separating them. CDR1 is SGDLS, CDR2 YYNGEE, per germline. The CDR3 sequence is CASSVGLAFNEQFF. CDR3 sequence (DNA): TGTGCCAGCAGCGTAGGCCTAGCGTTCAATGAGCAGTTCTTC.

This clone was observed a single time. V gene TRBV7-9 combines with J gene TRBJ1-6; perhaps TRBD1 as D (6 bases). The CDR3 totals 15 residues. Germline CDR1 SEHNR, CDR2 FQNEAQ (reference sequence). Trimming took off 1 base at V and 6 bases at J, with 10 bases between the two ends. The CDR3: CASSLETGGNSPLHF. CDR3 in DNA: TGTGCCAGCAGCTTAGAGACAGGAGGTAATTCACCCCTCCACTTT.